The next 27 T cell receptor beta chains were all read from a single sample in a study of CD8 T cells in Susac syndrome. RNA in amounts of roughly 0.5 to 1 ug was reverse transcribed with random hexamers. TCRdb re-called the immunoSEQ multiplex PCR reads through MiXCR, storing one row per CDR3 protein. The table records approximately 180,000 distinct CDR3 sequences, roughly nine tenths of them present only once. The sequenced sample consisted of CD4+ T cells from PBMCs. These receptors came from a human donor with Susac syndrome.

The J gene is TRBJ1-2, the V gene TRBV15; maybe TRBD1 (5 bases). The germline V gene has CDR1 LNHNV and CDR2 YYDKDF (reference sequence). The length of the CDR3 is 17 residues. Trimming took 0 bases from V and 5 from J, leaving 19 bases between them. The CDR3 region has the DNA TGTGCCACCAGCAGAGATCCGGGACTCTTCTCTGGGTATGGCTACACCTTC. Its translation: CATSRDPGLFSGYGYTF.

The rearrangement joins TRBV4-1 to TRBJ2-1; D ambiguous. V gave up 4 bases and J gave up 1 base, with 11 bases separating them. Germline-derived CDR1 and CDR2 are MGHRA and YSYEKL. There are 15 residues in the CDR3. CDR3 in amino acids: CASSPILFSYNEQFF. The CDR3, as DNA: TGCGCCAGCAGCCCGATTTTGTTTTCCTACAATGAGCAGTTCTTC.

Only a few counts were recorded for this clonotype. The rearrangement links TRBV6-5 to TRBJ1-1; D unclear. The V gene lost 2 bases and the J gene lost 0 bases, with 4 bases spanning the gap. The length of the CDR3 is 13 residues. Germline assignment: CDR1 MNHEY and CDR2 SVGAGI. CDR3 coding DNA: TGTGCCAGCAGTTACGACATGAACACTGAAGCTTTCTTT. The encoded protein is CASSYDMNTEAFF.

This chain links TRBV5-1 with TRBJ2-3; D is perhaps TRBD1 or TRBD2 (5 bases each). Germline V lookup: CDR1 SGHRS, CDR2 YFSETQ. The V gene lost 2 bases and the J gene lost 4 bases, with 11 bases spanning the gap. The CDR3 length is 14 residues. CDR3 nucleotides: TGCGCCAGCAGCTTCGAGGGGAGATCAGATACGCAGTATTTT. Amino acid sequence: CASSFEGRSDTQYF.

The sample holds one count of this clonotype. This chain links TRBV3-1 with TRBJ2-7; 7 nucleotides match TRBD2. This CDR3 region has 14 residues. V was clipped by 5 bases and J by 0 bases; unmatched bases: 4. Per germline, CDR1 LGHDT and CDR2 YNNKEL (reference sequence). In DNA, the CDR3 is TGTGCCAGCAGCGAGAGCGGGACCTCCTACGAGCAGTACTTC. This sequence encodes CASSESGTSYEQYF.

The CDR3 DNA sequence: TGTGCCAGCAGCCAAGGCGGACAGCCGAATGAAAAACTGTTTTTT. Translation: CASSQGGQPNEKLFF. The V call is TRBV3-1, the J call TRBJ1-4, with D possibly being TRBD1 (6 bases). CDR1 LGHDT and CDR2 YNNKEL come from the germline V gene (reference sequence). This CDR3 has 15 residues. V dropped 1 base and J dropped 5 bases, with 11 bases sitting between them. Filled out from reference TRBV3-1 and TRBJ1-4, the complete variable domain reads DTAVSQTPKYLVTQMGNDKSIKCEQNLGHDTMYWYKQDSKKFLKIMFSYNNKELIINETVPNRFSPKSPDKAHLNLHINSLELGDSAVYFCASSQGGQPNEKLFFGSGTQLSVL.

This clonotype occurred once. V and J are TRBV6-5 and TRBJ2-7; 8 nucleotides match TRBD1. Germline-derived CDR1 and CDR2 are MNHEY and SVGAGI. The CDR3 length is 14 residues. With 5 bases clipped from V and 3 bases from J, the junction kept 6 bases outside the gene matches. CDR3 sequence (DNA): TGTGCCAGCAGTCATTCACAGGGGGACTACGAGCAGTACTTC. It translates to CASSHSQGDYEQYF.

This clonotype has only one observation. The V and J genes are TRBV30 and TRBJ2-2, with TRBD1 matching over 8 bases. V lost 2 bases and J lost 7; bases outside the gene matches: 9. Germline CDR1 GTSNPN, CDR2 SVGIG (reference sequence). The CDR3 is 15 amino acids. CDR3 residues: CAWSKKGQGDGELFF. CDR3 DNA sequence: TGTGCCTGGAGTAAAAAAGGACAGGGTGACGGGGAGCTGTTTTTT.

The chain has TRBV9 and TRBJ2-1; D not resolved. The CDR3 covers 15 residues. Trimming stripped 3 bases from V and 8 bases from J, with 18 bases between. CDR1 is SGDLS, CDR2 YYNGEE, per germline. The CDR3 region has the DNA TGTGCCAGCAGCGACCGAGGCCCCCTTGGCCATGAGCAGTTCTTC. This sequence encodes CASSDRGPLGHEQFF.

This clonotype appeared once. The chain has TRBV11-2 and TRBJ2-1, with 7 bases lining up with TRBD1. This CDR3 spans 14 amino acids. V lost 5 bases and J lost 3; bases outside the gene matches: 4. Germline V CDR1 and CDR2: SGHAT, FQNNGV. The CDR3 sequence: CASSPGTVYNEQFF. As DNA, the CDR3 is TGTGCCAGCAGCCCCGGGACAGTCTACAATGAGCAGTTCTTC.

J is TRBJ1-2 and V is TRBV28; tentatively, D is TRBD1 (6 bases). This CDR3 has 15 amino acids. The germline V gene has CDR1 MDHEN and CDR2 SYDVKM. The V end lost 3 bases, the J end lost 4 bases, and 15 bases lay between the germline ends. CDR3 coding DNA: TGTGCCAGCAGTTTTGTACAGGGATCTCTCTATGGCTACACCTTC. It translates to CASSFVQGSLYGYTF.

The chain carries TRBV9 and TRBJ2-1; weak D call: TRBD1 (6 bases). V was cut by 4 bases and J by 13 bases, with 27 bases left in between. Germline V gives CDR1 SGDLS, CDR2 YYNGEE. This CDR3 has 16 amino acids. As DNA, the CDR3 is TGTGCCAGCAGCATAGAGACGGGACCAGGGGAACCTACTCAGTTCTTC. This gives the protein CASSIETGPGEPTQFF.

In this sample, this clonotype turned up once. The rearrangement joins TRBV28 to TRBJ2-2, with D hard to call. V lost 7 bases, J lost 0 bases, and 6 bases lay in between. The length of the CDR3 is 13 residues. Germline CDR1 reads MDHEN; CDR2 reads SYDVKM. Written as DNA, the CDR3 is TGTGCCAGCAATCGAGCGAACACCGGGGAGCTGTTTTTT. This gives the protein CASNRANTGELFF.

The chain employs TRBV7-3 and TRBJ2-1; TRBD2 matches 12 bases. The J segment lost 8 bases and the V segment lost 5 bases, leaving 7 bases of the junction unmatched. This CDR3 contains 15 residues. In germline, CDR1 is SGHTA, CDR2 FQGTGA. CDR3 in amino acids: CASSPSGGALHEQFF. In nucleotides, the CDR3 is TGTGCCAGCAGCCCTAGCGGGGGGGCCCTCCATGAGCAGTTCTTC.

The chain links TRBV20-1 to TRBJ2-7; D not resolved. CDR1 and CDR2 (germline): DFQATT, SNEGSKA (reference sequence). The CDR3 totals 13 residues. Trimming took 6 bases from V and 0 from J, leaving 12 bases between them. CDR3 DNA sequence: TGCAGTGCCCCCCCTTTAAGCTCCTACGAGCAGTACTTC. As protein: CSAPPLSSYEQYF.

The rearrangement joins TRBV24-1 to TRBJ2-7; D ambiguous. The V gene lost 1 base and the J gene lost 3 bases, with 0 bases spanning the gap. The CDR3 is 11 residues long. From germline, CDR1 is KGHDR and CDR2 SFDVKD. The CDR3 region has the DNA TGTGCCACCAGTGATTTCTACGAGCAGTACTTC. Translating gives CATSDFYEQYF.

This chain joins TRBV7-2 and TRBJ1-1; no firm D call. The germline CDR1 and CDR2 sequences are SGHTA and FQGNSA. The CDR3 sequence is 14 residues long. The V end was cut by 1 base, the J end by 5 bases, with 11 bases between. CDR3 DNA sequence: TGTGCCAGCAGCTTAGGGCTGCAGTCAACTGAAGCTTTCTTT. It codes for CASSLGLQSTEAFF.

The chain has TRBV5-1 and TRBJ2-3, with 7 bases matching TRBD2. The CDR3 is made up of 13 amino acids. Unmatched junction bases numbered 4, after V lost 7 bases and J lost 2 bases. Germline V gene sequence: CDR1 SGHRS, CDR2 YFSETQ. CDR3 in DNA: TGCGCCAGCCAGCGGGGCCCCACAGATACGCAGTATTTT. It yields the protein CASQRGPTDTQYF.

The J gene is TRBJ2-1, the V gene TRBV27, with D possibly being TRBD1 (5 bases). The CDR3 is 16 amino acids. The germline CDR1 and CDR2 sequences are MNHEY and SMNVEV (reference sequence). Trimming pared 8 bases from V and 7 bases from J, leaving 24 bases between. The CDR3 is CASCSRTLRKGNEQFF. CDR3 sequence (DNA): TGTGCCAGCTGCTCTAGGACACTCCGAAAGGGTAATGAGCAGTTCTTC.

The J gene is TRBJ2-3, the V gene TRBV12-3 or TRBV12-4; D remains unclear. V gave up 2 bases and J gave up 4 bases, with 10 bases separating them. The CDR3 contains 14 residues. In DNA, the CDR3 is TGTGCCAGCAGTTTACACCCGAACGCAGATACGCAGTATTTT. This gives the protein CASSLHPNADTQYF.

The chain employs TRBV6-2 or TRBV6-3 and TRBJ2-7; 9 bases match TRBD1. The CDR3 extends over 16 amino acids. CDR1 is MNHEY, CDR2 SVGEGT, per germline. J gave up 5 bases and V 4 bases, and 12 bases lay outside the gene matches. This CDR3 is CASSFRWDRVTDEQYF. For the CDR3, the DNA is TGTGCCAGCAGTTTTCGCTGGGACAGGGTAACCGACGAGCAGTACTTC.

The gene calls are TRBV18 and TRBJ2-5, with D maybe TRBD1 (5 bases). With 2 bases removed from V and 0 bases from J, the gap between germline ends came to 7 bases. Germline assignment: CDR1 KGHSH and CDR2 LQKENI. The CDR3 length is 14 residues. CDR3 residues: CASSPNRNQETQYF. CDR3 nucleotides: TGTGCCAGCTCACCAAACAGGAACCAAGAGACCCAGTACTTC.

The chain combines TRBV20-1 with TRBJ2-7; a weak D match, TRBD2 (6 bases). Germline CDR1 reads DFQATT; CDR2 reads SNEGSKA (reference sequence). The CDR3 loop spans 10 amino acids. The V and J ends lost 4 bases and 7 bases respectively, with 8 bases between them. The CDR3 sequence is CSAMLAEQYF. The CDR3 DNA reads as TGCAGTGCTATGCTAGCGGAGCAGTACTTC.

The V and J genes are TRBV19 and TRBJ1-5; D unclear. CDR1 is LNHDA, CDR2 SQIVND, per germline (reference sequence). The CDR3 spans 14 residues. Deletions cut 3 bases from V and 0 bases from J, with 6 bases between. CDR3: CASSMRNSNQPQHF. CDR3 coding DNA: TGTGCCAGTAGTATGCGAAATAGCAATCAGCCCCAGCATTTT.

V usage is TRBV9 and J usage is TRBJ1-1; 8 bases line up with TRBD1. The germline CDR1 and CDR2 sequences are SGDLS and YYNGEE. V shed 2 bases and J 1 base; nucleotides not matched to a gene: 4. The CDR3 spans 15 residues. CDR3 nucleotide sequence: TGTGCCAGCAGCGTCCAAGGACAGGGGAACACTGAAGCTTTCTTT. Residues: CASSVQGQGNTEAFF.

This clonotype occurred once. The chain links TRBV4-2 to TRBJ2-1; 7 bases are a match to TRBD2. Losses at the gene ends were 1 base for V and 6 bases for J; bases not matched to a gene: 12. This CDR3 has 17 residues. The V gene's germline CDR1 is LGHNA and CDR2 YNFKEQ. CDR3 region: CASSQALREDLGNEQFF. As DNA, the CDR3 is TGTGCCAGCAGCCAAGCCCTCCGGGAGGATTTGGGCAATGAGCAGTTCTTC.

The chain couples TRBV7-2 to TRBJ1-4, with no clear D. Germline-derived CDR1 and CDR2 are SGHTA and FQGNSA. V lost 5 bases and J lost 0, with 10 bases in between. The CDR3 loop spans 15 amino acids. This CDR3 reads CASSPRASTNEKLFF. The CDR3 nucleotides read TGTGCCAGCAGCCCGAGGGCCTCAACTAATGAAAAACTGTTTTTT.